Sequencing of this T cell receptor beta chain was carried out in a study of CD8 T cells in ankylosing spondylitis. TCRdb ran MiXCR on the 5' RACE reads and lists one entry per CDR3 protein. Found here are 450,000 to 550,000 distinct CDR3 sequences, approximately 5.3% of them singletons; the top ten hold around 3.6%. The study, taken as a whole, reports: It appeared that ankylosing spondylitis blood was characterized by a TCR beta motif of fewer than 10 highly homologous variants.

This clonotype showed up many times. Antigen: not known. Sequencing input: blood, either unsorted or a sorted T cell fraction (not recorded which). This TCR was sampled from a male donor with ankylosing spondylitis.

This CDR3 reads CSVIGTGKEKLFF. CDR3 DNA sequence: TGCAGTGTAATAGGGACAGGGAAGGAAAAACTGTTTTTT. The chain is built from TRBV20-1 and TRBJ1-4; 9 positions agree with TRBD1. This CDR3 comprises 13 residues. From germline, CDR1 is DFQATT and CDR2 SNEGSKA (reference sequence). J gave up 8 bases and V 7 bases, and 8 bases lay outside the gene matches.